This entry lists 18 T cell receptor beta chains sequenced from one sample in a study of spatial heterogeneity in lung cancer. TCRdb ran MiXCR on the 5' RACE reads and lists one entry per CDR3 protein. Here the sample spans about 26,000 distinct CDR3 sequences, more than 10% being singletons. Time point meaning: sample taken at primary tumor resection. Whole RNA, which was extracted from tumor, nontumor lung tissue or frozen PBMC, was sequenced without any cell sorting. The source was PBMCs, collected at surgery. The source is a female donor with early-stage non-small cell lung cancer.

The table lists this clonotype with a few counts. The V and J genes are TRBV4-3 and TRBJ2-5, with D perhaps TRBD2 (5 bases). Germline values: CDR1 LGHNA, CDR2 YSLEER. Trimming left V 0 bases short and J 5 bases short, with 16 bases between. The CDR3 consists of 16 residues. DNA for the CDR3: TGCGCCAGCAGCCAAGAACTGGACTCGGAGGTGGAGACCCAGTACTTC. As protein: CASSQELDSEVETQYF.

This clonotype was recorded many times. The chain joins TRBV4-1 to TRBJ1-4; a possible D gene is TRBD1 (6 bases). The CDR3 consists of 15 residues. Trimming took off 3 bases at V and 1 base at J, with 9 bases between the two ends. CDR1 is MGHRA, CDR2 YSYEKL, per germline. CDR3 in amino acids: CASSQQQGTNEKLFF. For the CDR3, the DNA is TGCGCCAGCAGCCAGCAACAGGGAACTAATGAAAAACTGTTTTTT.

The chain is built from TRBV5-1 and TRBJ2-1; tentative D call: TRBD2 (5 bases). Germline V lookup: CDR1 SGHRS, CDR2 YFSETQ. Trimming removed 2 bases from V and 6 bases from J, with 15 bases in between. CDR3 length: 15 residues. CDR3 sequence (DNA): TGCGCCAGCAGCTTCTCAGCGGTCCCGCCCAATGAGCAGTTCTTC. It translates to CASSFSAVPPNEQFF.

This clonotype was counted between two and nine times. The V call is TRBV7-2, the J call TRBJ2-1; perhaps TRBD2 as D (5 bases). V dropped 2 bases and J dropped 6 bases, with 11 bases sitting between them. The CDR3 has 14 residues. Germline lookup yields CDR1 SGHTA and CDR2 FQGNSA. The CDR3 bases are TGTGCCAGCAGCTTAAATTCAGGAGGCAATGAGCAGTTCTTC. It is translated as CASSLNSGGNEQFF.

The rearrangement uses TRBV20-1 and TRBJ1-2; D is ambiguous. CDR1 is DFQATT and CDR2 is SNEGSKA in the germline V gene (reference sequence). V lost 8 bases and J lost 3, with 10 bases in between. The CDR3 contains 11 residues. The CDR3 here is CSPTGHYGYTF. The DNA of the CDR3 is TGCAGTCCCACCGGGCACTATGGCTACACCTTC.

The chain links TRBV9 to TRBJ2-2, with unresolved D. The germline V gene encodes CDR1 SGDLS and CDR2 YYNGEE. Trimming removed 4 bases at V and 4 bases at J, with 8 bases between. This CDR3 spans 13 amino acids. CDR3 amino acids: CASSKGFTGELFF. The CDR3 bases are TGTGCCAGCAGCAAAGGGTTCACCGGGGAGCTGTTTTTT.

This clonotype was detected only a few times. The chain joins TRBV7-9 to TRBJ2-7, with 11 positions matching TRBD1. The CDR3 is made up of 16 amino acids. J gave up 3 bases and V 4 bases, and 8 bases lay outside the gene matches. Germline CDR1 reads SEHNR; CDR2 reads FQNEAQ (reference sequence). CDR3 sequence: CASSSGTGGRDYEQYV. In DNA form, the CDR3 reads TGTGCCAGCAGCTCCGGGACAGGGGGGAGGGACTACGAGCAGTACGTC.

This clonotype was counted ten times or more. The chain is built from TRBV7-8 and TRBJ2-7, with 8 bases that match TRBD1. With 1 base clipped from V and 1 base from J, the junction kept 3 bases outside the gene matches. The CDR3 spans 15 residues. In germline, CDR1 is SGHVS, CDR2 FQNEAQ. The CDR3 region has the DNA TGTGCCAGCAGCTTAGGGACAGGGACTTCCTACGAGCAGTACGTC. Amino acids: CASSLGTGTSYEQYV.

This clonotype occurred once. This sequence joins TRBV28 and TRBJ2-7, with TRBD2 matching over 7 bases. The CDR3 consists of 14 residues. Germline CDR1 reads MDHEN; CDR2 reads SYDVKM. With 7 bases clipped from V and 0 bases from J, the junction kept 6 bases outside the gene matches. CDR3 DNA sequence: TGTGCCAGCAACTTGAGCGGGGCCTCCTACGAGCAGTACTTC. Its translation is CASNLSGASYEQYF.

This clonotype came up many times. The V gene is TRBV27, the J gene TRBJ2-6, with D perhaps TRBD2 (6 bases). Trimming took off 3 bases at V and 2 bases at J, with 17 bases between the two ends. Germline V gives CDR1 MNHEY, CDR2 SMNVEV (reference sequence). The CDR3 is 18 residues long. The CDR3 spells CASSFKAGWGTGANVLTF. The DNA of the CDR3 is TGTGCCAGCAGTTTTAAGGCGGGGTGGGGCACTGGGGCCAACGTCCTGACTTTC.

This clonotype was recorded many times. The chain recombines TRBV7-9 with TRBJ2-3; 7 nucleotides align to TRBD2. Germline V gives CDR1 SEHNR, CDR2 FQNEAQ (reference sequence). With 7 bases clipped from V and 2 bases from J, the junction kept 9 bases outside the gene matches. This CDR3 comprises 15 residues. CDR3 nucleotide sequence: TGTGCCAGCATCCGGCTAGCGGACCTCACAGATACGCAGTATTTT. It codes for CASIRLADLTDTQYF.

The chain is built from TRBV27 and TRBJ2-1; D may match TRBD1 or TRBD2 (5 bases each). This CDR3 has 18 residues. The V end lost 5 bases, the J end lost 5 bases, and 25 bases lay between the germline ends. Looked up from germline, CDR1 is MNHEY and CDR2 is SMNVEV (reference sequence). The CDR3 nucleotides read TGTGCCAGCAGTGCTATGGGGGTAGGGTGGGATATCGACAATGAGCAGTTCTTC. As protein: CASSAMGVGWDIDNEQFF.

V gene TRBV7-6 combines with J gene TRBJ2-7; maybe TRBD1 (5 bases). Trimming took 5 bases from V and 6 from J, leaving 20 bases between them. CDR1 SGHVS and CDR2 FNYEAQ come from the germline V gene. This CDR3 contains 15 residues. The CDR3 DNA follows: TGTGCCAGCAGCATTTCCCAGGGCCGGCAGGGCGAGCAGTACTTC. Amino acids: CASSISQGRQGEQYF.

This clonotype has at least ten counts. V usage is TRBV12-3 or TRBV12-4 and J usage is TRBJ1-4; D may be TRBD1 (5 bases). The CDR3 is 12 residues long. Trimming removed 6 bases from V and 6 bases from J, with 8 bases in between. The CDR3 protein is CASRTEDEKLFF. The CDR3 region has the DNA TGTGCCAGCAGGACAGAGGATGAAAAACTGTTTTTT.

This clonotype was picked up many times. The chain carries TRBV7-6 and TRBJ1-5, with 9 bases fitting TRBD1. The CDR3 sequence is 18 residues long. V was clipped by 5 bases and J by 0 bases; unmatched bases: 11. CDR1 and CDR2 (germline): SGHVS, FNYEAQ. DNA of the CDR3: TGTGCCAGCAGCCTAGGGACAGGGCGCGCAGATAGCAATCAGCCCCAGCATTTT. Translating it yields CASSLGTGRADSNQPQHF. The entire variable domain, with the rest obtained from reference TRBV7-6 and TRBJ1-5, is as follows: GAGVSQSPRYKVTKRGQDVALRCDPISGHVSLYWYRQALGQGPEFLTYFNYEAQQDKSGLPNDRFSAERPEGSISTLTIQRTEQRDSAMYRCASSLGTGRADSNQPQHFGDGTRLSIL.

This clonotype has ten or more counts. The V and J genes are TRBV7-3 and TRBJ2-3; D gene unclear. Trimming took off 2 bases at V and 6 bases at J, with 9 bases between the two ends. In germline, CDR1 is SGHTA, CDR2 FQGTGA. There are 13 residues in the CDR3. DNA for the CDR3: TGTGCCAGCAGCTTAGGGTCTGTGGATACGCAGTATTTT. Amino acid sequence: CASSLGSVDTQYF.

Ten or more counts support this clonotype. This chain links TRBV5-4 with TRBJ2-5; TRBD1 aligns across 8 bases. J gave up 1 base and V 2 bases, and 4 bases lay outside the gene matches. The CDR3 extends over 15 amino acids. CDR1 SGHNT and CDR2 YYREEE come from the germline V gene (reference sequence). The CDR3 protein is CASSLDRGSQETQYF. The CDR3 region has the DNA TGTGCCAGCAGCTTAGACAGGGGTTCCCAAGAGACCCAGTACTTC.

This clonotype showed up many times. The chain employs TRBV30 and TRBJ2-2; D is ambiguous. The germline gives CDR1 GTSNPN, CDR2 SVGIG (reference sequence). This CDR3 contains 13 residues. V was clipped by 2 bases and J by 6 bases, with 10 bases between them. The CDR3 is CAWSRRSAGELFF. The CDR3 region has the DNA TGTGCCTGGAGTAGGCGAAGCGCCGGGGAGCTGTTTTTT.